Presented here are 15 T cell receptor beta chains from one specimen sequenced in a study of T cells and copy number aberrations in small-cell lung cancer. Assay: immunoSEQ multiplex PCR; the TCRdb copy retains only in-frame clones and omits some. The data contain about 930 clones, 85% to 95% of them seen just once; the ten biggest clones take up 2% to 2.5%. The sequenced material came from tumor tissue. The receptor source for this set is a woman between 45 and 60 years old with small cell lung cancer.

The chain recombines TRBV2 with TRBJ2-5; tentative D call: TRBD1 (6 bases). The CDR3 length is 14 residues. CDR1 and CDR2 (germline): SNHLY, FYNNEI. V shed 4 bases and J shed 4 bases, with 13 bases lying between them. CDR3 protein: CASSGTGSGETQYF. CDR3 DNA sequence: TGTGCCAGCAGTGGAACAGGGTCGGGAGAGACCCAGTACTTC.

The genes are TRBV5-5 and TRBJ1-1, with D possibly being TRBD1 (5 bases). The germline CDR1 and CDR2 sequences are SGHKS and YYEKEE (reference sequence). V was shortened by 4 bases and J by 1 base, with 8 bases between the two germline ends. The CDR3 is 13 amino acids. CDR3 bases: TGTGCCAGCAGCGGGGGGGGGAACACTGAAGCTTTCTTT. Its translation is CASSGGGNTEAFF.

Only one count was recorded for this clone. The V and J genes are TRBV5-1 and TRBJ1-2; D call uncertain. Trimming removed 0 bases at V and 1 base at J, with 10 bases between. The CDR3 loop spans 15 amino acids. Germline V gene lookup returns CDR1 SGHRS and CDR2 YFSETQ. The CDR3 protein is CASSLGVGSNYGYTF. DNA for the CDR3: TGCGCCAGCAGCTTGGGCGTGGGCAGTAACTATGGCTACACCTTC.

The chain recombines TRBV2 with TRBJ2-7, with D perhaps matching TRBD1 or TRBD2 (6 bases each). The CDR3 has 14 residues. Germline V gene data show CDR1 as SNHLY and CDR2 as FYNNEI. Deletions cut 4 bases from V and 0 bases from J, with 10 bases between. This CDR3 is CASSAPGASYEQYF. The CDR3 coding sequence is TGTGCCAGCAGTGCCCCGGGGGCCTCCTACGAGCAGTACTTC. Together with reference TRBV2 and TRBJ2-7, the CDR3 gives the full variable domain: EPEVTQTPSHQVTQMGQEVILRCVPISNHLYFYWYRQILGQKVEFLVSFYNNEISEKSEIFDDQFSVERPDGSNFTLKIRSTKLEDSAMYFCASSAPGASYEQYFGPGTRLTVT.

This CDR3 reads CATSRDPWTADFTDTQYF. The DNA of the CDR3 is TGTGCCACCAGCAGAGACCCGTGGACGGCTGATTTCACAGATACGCAGTATTTT. This chain connects TRBV15 to TRBJ2-3, with D unresolved. Trimming removed 0 bases at V and 2 bases at J, with 18 bases between. CDR1 is LNHNV, CDR2 YYDKDF, per germline (reference sequence). The CDR3 spans 18 residues.

The J gene is TRBJ2-3, the V gene TRBV11-1; 11 nucleotides match TRBD2. The germline V gene encodes CDR1 SGHAT and CDR2 FQDESV (reference sequence). The junction had 4 bases not matched to a gene; V was cut back by 5 bases and J by 3 bases. The CDR3 runs 15 residues. CDR3 sequence: CASSRTSGRTDTQYF. CDR3 sequence (DNA): TGTGCCAGCAGCCGTACTAGCGGGAGAACAGATACGCAGTATTTT.

V gene TRBV2 combines with J gene TRBJ1-1; D may be TRBD1 (6 bases). Germline V gene sequence: CDR1 SNHLY, CDR2 FYNNEI. This CDR3 contains 14 residues. The germline V and J ends were trimmed by 4 bases and 1 base, with 10 bases remaining between them. CDR3 sequence reads: CASSVDRQNTEAFF. DNA of the CDR3: TGTGCCAGCAGTGTAGACAGGCAGAACACTGAAGCTTTCTTT.

This clone was observed once. V is TRBV28 and J is TRBJ1-2; 7 bases line up with TRBD1. Losses at the gene ends were 5 bases for V and 6 bases for J; bases not matched to a gene: 0. Germline V CDR1 and CDR2: MDHEN, SYDVKM. The CDR3 length is 11 residues. CDR3 bases: TGTGCCAGCAGTGACAGGGATGGCTACACCTTC. As protein: CASSDRDGYTF.

The chain is built from TRBV6-5 and TRBJ2-3; the D call may be TRBD1 or TRBD2 (6 bases each). Trimming removed 8 bases at V and 2 bases at J, with 17 bases between. The CDR3 is 15 residues long. Germline V gives CDR1 MNHEY, CDR2 SVGAGI. The CDR3 sequence: CASHLRGPLTDTQYF. DNA for the CDR3: TGTGCCAGCCATCTCCGGGGGCCCCTCACAGATACGCAGTATTTT.

As regards this clone: The junction shows a germline mismatch at one end, possibly a read error. This chain joins TRBV27 and TRBJ1-2; no reliable D call. Germline loops: CDR1 MNHEY, CDR2 SMNVEV (reference sequence). This CDR3 comprises 15 residues. CDR3 nucleotide sequence: TGTGCTAGCAGTTTCTCTATGCCAGGTGGAGATGGCTACACCTTC. Amino acid sequence: CASSFSMPGGDGYTF.

This chain links TRBV30 with TRBJ2-1, with no clear D. Germline loops: CDR1 GTSNPN, CDR2 SVGIG (reference sequence). The CDR3 runs to 14 residues. V was shortened by 0 bases and J by 6 bases, with 12 bases between the two germline ends. CDR3 coding DNA: TGTGCCTGGAGTGTAGCCGGACGGATCAATGAGCAGTTCTTC. Amino acid sequence: CAWSVAGRINEQFF.

The chain has TRBV7-9 and TRBJ2-6; the match to TRBD1 covers 9 bases. Germline loops: CDR1 SEHNR, CDR2 FQNEAQ (reference sequence). With 5 bases clipped from V and 3 bases from J, the junction kept 2 bases outside the gene matches. This CDR3 has 15 residues. CDR3 nucleotide sequence: TGTGCCAGCAGCCGGACAGGGGATGGGGCCAACGTCCTGACTTTC. It codes for CASSRTGDGANVLTF.

The V and J genes are TRBV7-9 and TRBJ2-2; 7 positions match TRBD1. Germline-derived CDR1 and CDR2 are SEHNR and FQNEAQ (reference sequence). The trim removed 4 bases at V and 0 bases at J, leaving 5 bases unmatched. CDR3 length: 16 residues. The CDR3 region is CASSSAGTANTGELFF. The DNA of the CDR3 is TGTGCCAGCAGCTCAGCCGGGACAGCGAACACCGGGGAGCTGTTTTTT.

The CDR3 coding sequence is TGTGCCAGCAGTTCGAGACACCACCACACAGATACGCAGTATTTT. Protein product: CASSSRHHHTDTQYF. The chain combines TRBV6-5 with TRBJ2-3; D is undetermined. The CDR3 has 15 amino acids. The V and J ends lost 4 bases and 2 bases respectively, with 13 bases between them. CDR1 and CDR2 from the germline V gene are MNHEY and SVGAGI.

V is TRBV30 and J is TRBJ2-7; possible D gene TRBD2, 5 bases. Germline CDR1 reads GTSNPN; CDR2 reads SVGIG (reference sequence). CDR3 length: 13 amino acids. With 4 bases removed from V and 1 base from J, the gap between germline ends came to 11 bases. The CDR3 loop reads CAWTRTDSYEQYF. The CDR3 region has the DNA TGTGCCTGGACCAGGACTGATTCCTACGAGCAGTACTTC.